One sample yielded the 16 T cell receptor beta chains listed below, sequenced in a study of molecular identifiers for immune sequencing clone quantification. TCRdb itself ran the PCR reads through MiXCR, one entry per CDR3 protein. The sample holds more than 85,000 distinct CDR3 sequences, about 35% seen once. Sequencing was done on a sample of naive CD8+ T cells from blood, with Jurkat cell RNA spiked in. Stated subset: FACS-sorted CD8+CD4-CCR7+CD45RA+ naive T cells. These receptors all stem from a human donor in good health. Some libraries in this study had Jurkat cell RNA spiked in.

The chain has TRBV13 and TRBJ2-7, with D hard to call. The V and J ends lost 2 bases and 3 bases respectively, with 5 bases between them. This CDR3 comprises 12 residues. CDR1 is PRHDT, CDR2 FYEKMQ, per germline (reference sequence). CDR3 in DNA: TGTGCCAGCAGCTTATCCTACTACGAGCAGTACTTC. This sequence encodes CASSLSYYEQYF.

In its sample, this clonotype was seen a few times. The chain joins TRBV27 to TRBJ1-5; 9 nucleotides line up with TRBD1. CDR1 is MNHEY, CDR2 SMNVEV, per germline (reference sequence). CDR3 length: 14 amino acids. The V gene end was trimmed by 6 bases and the J gene end by 7 bases; junction bases not matched to a gene: 7. This chain's CDR3 is CASRDTGGTQPQHF. The CDR3 region has the DNA TGTGCCAGCAGAGACACAGGGGGCACCCAGCCCCAGCATTTT.

This clonotype was found many times. This chain links TRBV6-5 with TRBJ1-1; D gene uncertain. The CDR3 spans 13 residues. The germline V gene has CDR1 MNHEY and CDR2 SVGAGI. Trimming removed 3 bases from V and 5 bases from J, with 10 bases in between. In DNA form, the CDR3 reads TGTGCCAGCAGTTATGGTGTTGGTACTGAAGCTTTCTTT. Amino acids: CASSYGVGTEAFF.

This clonotype turned up a few times. This chain connects TRBV5-4 to TRBJ2-2, with no clear D. Germline CDR1 SGHNT, CDR2 YYREEE (reference sequence). Trimming removed 4 bases from V and 6 bases from J, with 7 bases in between. The CDR3 sequence is 12 residues long. CDR3 in DNA: TGTGCCAGCAGCAAAACCGCCGGGGAGCTGTTTTTT. Amino acids: CASSKTAGELFF.

The table lists this clonotype with many counts. V is TRBV6-5 and J is TRBJ2-5; D gene uncertain. V shed 6 bases and J shed 1 base, with 6 bases lying between them. The CDR3 totals 12 residues. Germline CDR1 reads MNHEY; CDR2 reads SVGAGI. CDR3 nucleotides: TGTGCCAGCAGGGCTACCCAAGAGACCCAGTACTTC. This translates into CASRATQETQYF.

Remarks on this clonotype: Since the CDR3 does not end with the conserved phenylalanine or tryptophan, this likely comes from a read error. This sequence joins TRBV13 and TRBJ2-3, with TRBD2 matching 9 bases. The CDR3 contains 15 residues. J gave up 5 bases and V 5 bases, and 8 bases lay outside the gene matches. CDR1 is PRHDT and CDR2 is FYEKMQ in the germline V gene (reference sequence). The CDR3 sequence is CASSQVVLAGDTQYL. In DNA form, the CDR3 reads TGTGCCAGCAGCCAAGTCGTACTAGCGGGAGATACGCAGTATCTT.

Worth noting for this clonotype: The junction and the germline gene differ at one end; a read error may be behind it. The chain is built from TRBV13 and TRBJ1-1, with a weak D call TRBD1 (6 bases). CDR3 length equals 13 residues. Germline V lookup: CDR1 PRHDT, CDR2 FYEKMQ (reference sequence). This CDR3 is CACRGHGSTEAFF. Here the CDR3 DNA reads TGTGCCTGCAGGGGACACGGAAGCACTGAAGCTTTCTTT.

Remarks on this clonotype: Likely a read error: the CDR3 ends without its conserved phenylalanine or tryptophan. The rearrangement uses TRBV28 and TRBJ1-6, with TRBD1 matching over 9 bases. The CDR3 length is 14 residues. CDR1 is MDHEN, CDR2 SYDVKM, per germline. The trim removed 5 bases at V and 9 bases at J, leaving 5 bases unmatched. CDR3 DNA: TGTGCCAGCAGTCCACAGGGGGCTGGTTCACCCCTCCACTAT. The encoded protein is CASSPQGAGSPLHY.

About this clonotype itself: This may be a read error, as it is one base from a much larger clone. The rearrangement joins TRBV28 to TRBJ1-6, with D unresolved. CDR1 is MDHEN, CDR2 SYDVKM, per germline. This CDR3 has 15 amino acids. CDR3 DNA: TGTGCCAGCAGTTTTCTAGAGGTTGACAATTCACCCCGCCACTTT. This encodes CASSFLEVDNSPRHF.

As regards this clonotype: A much larger clone sits a single nucleotide away, making a read error possible. This rearrangement joins TRBV28 to TRBJ2-7, with TRBD1 as a possible D gene (6 bases). Germline CDR1 MDHEN, CDR2 SYDVKM. V lost 7 bases to trimming and J lost 6 bases, with 13 bases between them. The CDR3 spans 12 residues. The CDR3 coding sequence is TGTGCCAGCACCCCCCCCAGGGGCGAGCAGTACTTC. As protein: CASTPPRGEQYF.

The rearrangement uses TRBV28 and TRBJ2-7; D gene ambiguous. Trimming left V 2 bases short and J 7 bases short, with 15 bases between. This CDR3 contains 14 residues. Germline V gives CDR1 MDHEN, CDR2 SYDVKM. The CDR3 is CASSLPAALPEQYF. The CDR3, as DNA: TGTGCCAGCAGTTTACCCGCTGCACTGCCTGAGCAGTACTTC. Filled out from reference TRBV28 and TRBJ2-7, the complete variable domain reads DVKVTQSSRYLVKRTGEKVFLECVQDMDHENMFWYRQDPGLGLRLIYFSYDVKMKEKGDIPEGYSVSREKKERFSLILESASTNQTSMYLCASSLPAALPEQYFGPGTRLTVT.

This clonotype was observed at least ten times. The chain joins TRBV9 to TRBJ2-6; 7 bases line up with TRBD2. Trimming cost V 4 bases and J 7 bases; bases outside gene matches: 8. Germline CDR1 is SGDLS and CDR2 is YYNGEE. The length of the CDR3 is 15 residues. CDR3: CASSPSGGLANVLTF. The CDR3 bases are TGTGCCAGCAGCCCGTCCGGGGGACTAGCCAACGTCCTGACTTTC. Full variable domain (outside the CDR3, taken from reference TRBV9 and TRBJ2-6): DSGVTQTPKHLITATGQRVTLRCSPRSGDLSVYWYQQSLDQGLQFLIQYYNGEERAKGNILERFSAQQFPDLHSELNLSSLELGDSALYFCASSPSGGLANVLTFGAGSRLTVL.

V gene TRBV27 combines with J gene TRBJ2-1; D is undetermined. V dropped 3 bases and J dropped 12 bases, with 9 bases sitting between them. The CDR3 is 11 residues long. The germline gives CDR1 MNHEY, CDR2 SMNVEV (reference sequence). The CDR3, as DNA: TGTGCCAGCAGTTTGGGCGATGCGCAGTTCTTC. This codes for CASSLGDAQFF.

This clonotype was picked up one time. The gene calls are TRBV7-9 and TRBJ2-1; D unresolved. Looked up from germline, CDR1 is SEHNR and CDR2 is FQNEAQ (reference sequence). The germline V and J ends were trimmed by 5 bases and 8 bases, with 16 bases remaining between them. The CDR3 is 14 amino acids. Written as DNA, the CDR3 is TGTGCCAGCAGCCCCCCTGACCGATTCCATGAGCAGTTCTTC. It codes for CASSPPDRFHEQFF.

The rearrangement uses TRBV28 and TRBJ2-7, with TRBD1 matching over 10 bases. V dropped 6 bases and J dropped 3; count of bases not matched to a gene: 8. Germline V lookup: CDR1 MDHEN, CDR2 SYDVKM. The length of the CDR3 is 15 residues. CDR3 DNA: TGTGCCAGCAGACAGGGACAGGGGCGAGACTACGAGCAGTACTTC. Translation gives CASRQGQGRDYEQYF. The whole variable domain, filled in from reference TRBV28 and TRBJ2-7, reads DVKVTQSSRYLVKRTGEKVFLECVQDMDHENMFWYRQDPGLGLRLIYFSYDVKMKEKGDIPEGYSVSREKKERFSLILESASTNQTSMYLCASRQGQGRDYEQYFGPGTRLTVT.

The rearrangement joins TRBV27 to TRBJ2-3; TRBD2 agrees at 7 bases. Per the germline V gene, CDR1 is MNHEY and CDR2 is SMNVEV (reference sequence). This CDR3 has 15 amino acids. Trimming removed 10 bases from V and 2 bases from J; junction bases left unmatched: 12. As DNA, the CDR3 is TGTGCCAACTCCCCCGGGGAGGGAGCCACAGATACGCAGTATTTT. Protein sequence: CANSPGEGATDTQYF.